This T cell receptor beta chain came from a study of beta chain features in type 1 diabetes. V was clipped by 5 bases and J by 6 bases; unmatched bases: 12. The CDR3 has 15 amino acids. Germline-derived CDR1 and CDR2 are SEHNR and FQNEAQ (reference sequence). Expressed TCRB transcripts were sequenced because the entire RNA isolate underwent reverse transcription. The repertoire was sequenced with immunoSEQ multiplex PCR; TCRdb's copy has only in-frame clones and lacks some. The repertoire holds some 99,000 clones, with under 40% as singletons. The V and J genes are TRBV7-9 and TRBJ2-7; TRBD1 agrees at 8 bases. The clonotype comes from a woman aged 18-29 years in good health. Sequencing was performed on stem cell memory CD4+ T cells from blood. The DNA of the CDR3 is TGTGCCAGCAGCCACCGGACAGGGTCAGTAGGCGAGCAGTACTTC. Amino acids: CASSHRTGSVGEQYF.